Listed below are T cell receptor beta chains from one sample, sequenced in a study of T-cell memory formation after mild COVID-19. One entry per CDR3 protein, called by TCRdb with MiXCR from the 5' RACE reads. The sample holds 530,000 or so distinct CDR3 sequences, about 18% seen once. Sequenced input: PBMCs or a T cell subset sorted from them (not recorded which). All receptors derive from an adult woman who had mild COVID-19 (a few samples of this study predate the infection). Cell type and time point are not known. The CDR3 runs from the conserved cysteine through the conserved F or W. Fields, in order: V gene, clone size, J gene, CDR3 protein. A clone size is listed for some rows: how often the clone was seen (once, few, many), or a class if it is expanded.

TRBV5-4	few	TRBJ1-2	CASSLAESSPNYGYTF
TRBV7-3	-	TRBJ2-3	CASSIDRGRTDTQYF
TRBV20-1	few	TRBJ2-7	CSARDPTGGTRYEQYF
TRBV5-5	-	TRBJ2-1	CASSLAFGGRNEQFF
TRBV20-1	few	TRBJ2-3	CSAVARSDTQYF
TRBV11-2	-	TRBJ1-1	CASSLDAPRAFF
TRBV20-1	-	TRBJ1-5	CSAGMGVNQPQHF
TRBV5-6	few	TRBJ2-7	CASTPLRGLLAYEQYF
TRBV27	-	TRBJ2-7	CASSLTGGRSYEQYF
TRBV7-6	few	TRBJ2-3	CASRPSGTRGDTQYF
TRBV7-9	-	TRBJ1-4	CASSSTTGISSEKLFF
TRBV5-1	many	TRBJ1-1	CASSPWTGLNTEAFF
TRBV7-6	-	TRBJ1-1	CASSRMTGQILTEAFF
TRBV4-1	-	TRBJ1-1	CASSPPLLGGAEAFF
TRBV20-1	-	TRBJ1-1	CSARELGYYAFF
TRBV7-9	few	TRBJ2-7	CASSLAQDRGYEQYF
TRBV29-1	-	TRBJ2-7	CSVEVGWVTSGRNHEQYF
TRBV10-2	many	TRBJ2-1	CASRLGSLGSEQFF
TRBV7-2	few	TRBJ2-5	CASGRGPETQYF
TRBV5-4	few	TRBJ2-1	CASSKSAGGSYNEQFF
TRBV4-1	-	TRBJ2-7	CASSQESSRRGEAEQYF
TRBV4-1	-	TRBJ2-1	CASSQVGGYYHNEQFF
TRBV24-1	many	TRBJ2-7	CATSQPRNWGSREYF
TRBV6-1	-	TRBJ1-5	CASSEVGVLNQPQHF
TRBV12-3/TRBV12-4	-	TRBJ1-1	CASSFPAIWGENTEAFF
TRBV30	-	TRBJ2-1	CAWSSDRTHNLRNEQFF
TRBV30	few	TRBJ1-3	CASPTGNTIYF
TRBV7-9	-	TRBJ2-3	CASSLGEDSTDTQYF
TRBV6-5	few	TRBJ1-1	CASSLSMTLTGTEAFF
TRBV20-1	-	TRBJ2-7	CSASFPGGSYEQYF
TRBV12-3/TRBV12-4	-	TRBJ1-2	CASSLAPGDGYTF
TRBV7-2	many	TRBJ2-3	CASSLGSVPDTQYF
TRBV7-9	-	TRBJ2-1	CASTPGARDNEQFF
TRBV5-1	few	TRBJ1-1	CASSWEVQASNTEAFF
TRBV7-8	few	TRBJ2-1	CASSFSGAYGNEQFF
TRBV11-2	few	TRBJ2-1	CASSSPVGASYNEQFF
TRBV7-9	few	TRBJ2-7	CASTDRPENYEQYF
TRBV15	few	TRBJ1-6	CATSARTGGNSPLHF
TRBV6-2/TRBV6-3	few	TRBJ2-5	CAIRMEFQETQYF
TRBV19	-	TRBJ1-1	CASSMAGASEAFF
TRBV24-1	-	TRBJ2-1	CATSDLGRSSYNEQFF
TRBV5-5	-	TRBJ2-7	CASSLELHYEQYF
TRBV15	-	TRBJ2-7	CATSRGQGDRNEQYF
TRBV3-1	once	TRBJ2-4	CASSQSGVSRSAKNIQYF
TRBV7-9	-	TRBJ2-7	CASTPDRPGEQYF
TRBV6-6	few	TRBJ2-7	CASSYRGPHYEQYF
TRBV9	-	TRBJ2-2	CASSGTEITGELFF
TRBV20-1	few	TRBJ1-1	CSARGPGGRAFF
TRBV6-6	-	TRBJ2-3	CASSAGLAGLSDTQYF
TRBV5-1	-	TRBJ2-1	CASSLVLAGIIEQFF
TRBV9	few	TRBJ2-3	CASNPGLDRTDTQYF
TRBV24-1	few	TRBJ2-1	CATSDSASANNEQFF
TRBV19	-	TRBJ2-1	CASKFKATLLYNEQFF
TRBV20-1	-	TRBJ2-5	CSALPDRGRKETQYF